The 14 T cell receptor beta chains below come from one sample, sequenced in a study of blood T cell repertoires in COVID-19. TCRdb's table, derived via immunoSEQ multiplex PCR, lists solely in-frame clones and lacks some. The repertoire holds 60,000 to 70,000 clones, with approximately 79% as singletons. Sequences were obtained from peripheral blood. These receptors all come from a man aged 60-69 years with acute or convalescent COVID-19.

The chain recombines TRBV7-8 with TRBJ1-2; TRBD1 aligns across 8 bases. There are 15 residues in the CDR3. After removal of 0 bases from V and 4 bases from J, the junction contained 4 bases not matched to a gene. Germline V CDR1 and CDR2: SGHVS, FQNEAQ. This CDR3 reads CASSLATGASYGYTF. The CDR3 DNA is TGTGCCAGCAGCTTAGCGACAGGGGCTAGCTATGGCTACACCTTC.

This chain joins TRBV3-1 (or the pseudogene TRBV3-2) and TRBJ1-2; 7 positions match TRBD1. CDR1 and CDR2 (germline): LGHDT, YNNKEL (reference sequence). The length of the CDR3 is 13 residues. The junction had 1 base not matched to a gene; V was cut back by 1 base and J by 5 bases. Here the CDR3 DNA reads TGTGCCAGCAGCCAAGCAGGGGGGTATGGCTACACCTTC. This sequence encodes CASSQAGGYGYTF.

The genes are TRBV5-5 and TRBJ1-2, with 8 bases matching TRBD1. J was trimmed by 1 base and V by 4 bases; bases with no gene match: 6. The CDR3 is made up of 15 amino acids. Germline CDR1 is SGHKS and CDR2 is YYEKEE (reference sequence). CDR3 sequence reads: CASSRGTGVNYGYTF. In DNA form, the CDR3 reads TGTGCCAGCAGCCGTGGGACAGGAGTTAACTATGGCTACACCTTC.

V and J are TRBV11-2 and TRBJ2-2; 11 nucleotides agree with TRBD2. CDR1 is SGHAT, CDR2 FQNNGV, per germline. Trimming took 7 bases from V and 0 from J; bases not matched to a gene: 13. This CDR3 region has 19 residues. CDR3 bases: TGTGCCAGCACCCTCCGTCTTGCTAGCGGGGGGTCGAACACCGGGGAGCTGTTTTTT. Its protein is CASTLRLASGGSNTGELFF.

The V gene is TRBV18, the J gene TRBJ2-5; 9 bases line up with TRBD1. Germline V lookup: CDR1 KGHSH, CDR2 LQKENI. This CDR3 has 14 residues. V was pared by 3 bases and J by 4 bases, with 3 bases of the junction left unmatched. The CDR3 nucleotides read TGTGCCAGCTCACCGAGGACAGGGGTAGAGACCCAGTACTTC. The encoded protein is CASSPRTGVETQYF. Looking up the rest from reference TRBV18 and TRBJ2-5 gives the full variable domain: NAGVMQNPRHLVRRRGQEARLRCSPMKGHSHVYWYRQLPEEGLKFMVYLQKENIIDESGMPKERFSAEFPKEGPSILRIQQVVRGDSAAYFCASSPRTGVETQYFGPGTRLLVL.

The chain has TRBV4-3 and TRBJ1-1, with 7 bases that match TRBD1. The V segment lost 4 bases and the J segment 1 base; nucleotides outside the gene matches: 3. The length of the CDR3 is 14 residues. Germline CDR1 LGHNA, CDR2 YSLEER. The CDR3 coding sequence is TGCGCCAGCAGCCCACAGGGGAAGAACACTGAAGCTTTCTTT. This translates into CASSPQGKNTEAFF.

A single count supports this clone. The CDR3 reads CAISPSGGLYEQYF. The CDR3 coding sequence is TGTGCCATCAGTCCTAGCGGGGGGCTGTACGAGCAGTACTTC. The chain carries TRBV10-3 and TRBJ2-7, with 11 bases aligning to TRBD2. The CDR3 extends over 14 amino acids. Germline V gene sequence: CDR1 ENHRY, CDR2 SYGVKD. J gave up 4 bases and V 5 bases, and 4 bases lay outside the gene matches.

The chain employs TRBV5-1 and TRBJ1-4; TRBD1 matches 12 bases. Germline CDR1 SGHRS, CDR2 YFSETQ. The CDR3 has 15 amino acids. Losses at the gene ends were 4 bases for V and 5 bases for J; bases not matched to a gene: 3. CDR3 in amino acids: CASSTGTGGNEKLFF. The CDR3 coding sequence is TGCGCCAGCAGCACCGGGACAGGGGGCAATGAAAAACTGTTTTTT.

The gene calls are TRBV30 and TRBJ1-4, with a weak D call TRBD1 (5 bases). The CDR3 extends over 14 amino acids. V was trimmed by 2 bases and J by 3 bases, leaving 10 bases between them. Germline CDR1 is GTSNPN and CDR2 is SVGIG (reference sequence). The CDR3: CAWSRQPSNEKLFF. The DNA for the CDR3 is TGTGCCTGGAGTAGACAGCCCTCTAATGAAAAACTGTTTTTT.

V usage is TRBV19 and J usage is TRBJ1-5; 8 nucleotides match TRBD1. CDR1 and CDR2 (germline): LNHDA, SQIVND (reference sequence). The CDR3 sequence is 14 residues long. J gave up 6 bases and V 7 bases, and 8 bases lay outside the gene matches. DNA of the CDR3: TGTGCCAGTACCAAGACAGGGGATGGTCAGCCCCAGCATTTT. It is translated as CASTKTGDGQPQHF.

This chain connects TRBV10-1 to TRBJ2-7, with 8 nucleotides matching TRBD2. V shed 9 bases and J 0 bases; nucleotides not matched to a gene: 4. The CDR3 has 13 residues. The germline CDR1 and CDR2 sequences are WNHNN and SYGVQD (reference sequence). Here the CDR3 DNA reads TGCGCCAGGGTAGCGGGGCCCTCCTACGAGCAGTACTTC. Its translation is CARVAGPSYEQYF.

V is TRBV4-1 and J is TRBJ1-4, with 7 nucleotides matching TRBD1. V shed 3 bases, J shed 8 bases, and the junction held 12 bases outside the gene matches. CDR1 is MGHRA, CDR2 YSYEKL, per germline. The CDR3 is made up of 16 amino acids. The chain's CDR3 is CASSQGNRGQGEKLFF. CDR3 in DNA: TGCGCCAGCAGCCAGGGCAACAGGGGTCAGGGAGAAAAACTGTTTTTT.

This chain connects TRBV5-4 to TRBJ1-1, with D possibly matching TRBD1 (5 bases). The CDR3 runs to 13 residues. The V and J ends lost 4 bases and 6 bases respectively, with 13 bases between them. Germline V gene lookup returns CDR1 SGHNT and CDR2 YYREEE (reference sequence). The CDR3 DNA sequence: TGTGCCAGCAGCGAACGGACAAAATCTGAAGCTTTCTTT. Amino acid sequence: CASSERTKSEAFF.

This chain links TRBV5-1 with TRBJ2-7; a weak D match, TRBD2 (5 bases). Germline V gene data show CDR1 as SGHRS and CDR2 as YFSETQ. This CDR3 spans 12 amino acids. V gave up 7 bases and J gave up 11 bases, with 19 bases separating them. In nucleotides, the CDR3 is TGCGCCAGCTTCTGCCCGCTACGGGGAAAGTACGTC. Protein product: CASFCPLRGKYV.